The 29 T cell receptor beta chains reported below all come from one sample, sequenced in a study of cytomegalovirus exposure and HLA in healthy donors. PCR amplification relied on 60 Vbeta primers (plus 13 Jbeta primers). Profiling relied on immunoSEQ multiplex PCR, and the TCRdb table lists in-frame clones only, not all of them. The table lists over 150,000 clones, over 70% of them singletons, with 2.5% to 4% in the top ten. Sequences were obtained from PBMCs. The receptors were gathered from a woman in her forties or fifties in good health and CMV-seropositive.

As DNA, the CDR3 is TGTGCCAGCAGTTTTGCAGGGGTCTATGGCTACACCTTC. It is translated as CASSFAGVYGYTF. The J gene is TRBJ1-2, the V gene TRBV27, with a possible D match to TRBD1 (6 bases). The V end was cut by 3 bases, the J end by 4 bases, with 9 bases between. Looked up from germline, CDR1 is MNHEY and CDR2 is SMNVEV (reference sequence). The CDR3 length is 13 residues.

The J gene is TRBJ2-1, the V gene TRBV28; D might be TRBD2 (6 bases). Germline CDR1 reads MDHEN; CDR2 reads SYDVKM. Between the trimmed V and J ends, which lost 6 bases and 5 bases, there was a span of 17 bases. CDR3 length: 15 residues. The CDR3 region is CASSPGTAHHNEQFF. Written as DNA, the CDR3 is TGTGCCAGCAGCCCCGGGACTGCGCACCACAATGAGCAGTTCTTC.

The J gene is TRBJ2-6, the V gene TRBV25-1; TRBD1 is a possible D gene (6 bases). Between the trimmed V and J ends, which lost 6 bases and 0 bases, there was a span of 9 bases. Germline V CDR1 and CDR2: MGHDK, SYGVNS. This CDR3 has 15 residues. The CDR3 DNA is TGTGCCAGCAGGGACAGCCGCTCTGGGGCCAACGTCCTGACTTTC. Translation: CASRDSRSGANVLTF.

This clone was counted only a few times. The rearrangement links TRBV27 to TRBJ2-1; 11 positions match TRBD2. Germline lookup yields CDR1 MNHEY and CDR2 SMNVEV (reference sequence). The CDR3 is 16 amino acids. J gave up 7 bases and V 0 bases, and 5 bases lay outside the gene matches. The CDR3 loop reads CASSLSELAGENEQFF. DNA of the CDR3: TGTGCCAGCAGTTTATCGGAACTAGCGGGAGAAAATGAGCAGTTCTTC.

The rearrangement joins TRBV2 to TRBJ2-5; 8 bases agree with TRBD2. Germline V gene lookup returns CDR1 SNHLY and CDR2 FYNNEI. After removal of 1 base from V and 3 bases from J, the junction contained 1 base not matched to a gene. This CDR3 spans 14 amino acids. The chain's CDR3 is CASSEGRGEETQYF. The CDR3 coding sequence is TGTGCCAGCAGTGAAGGGCGGGGGGAAGAGACCCAGTACTTC.

This sequence joins TRBV28 and TRBJ1-3; TRBD1 agrees at 7 bases. The trim removed 3 bases at V and 0 bases at J, leaving 5 bases unmatched. Germline V gene sequence: CDR1 MDHEN, CDR2 SYDVKM. This CDR3 is built from 16 residues. CDR3 sequence reads: CASSFYPGGSGNTIYF. The CDR3 bases are TGTGCCAGCAGTTTTTATCCAGGGGGCTCTGGAAACACCATATATTTT. The full variable domain, completed using reference TRBV28 and TRBJ1-3, is DVKVTQSSRYLVKRTGEKVFLECVQDMDHENMFWYRQDPGLGLRLIYFSYDVKMKEKGDIPEGYSVSREKKERFSLILESASTNQTSMYLCASSFYPGGSGNTIYFGEGSWLTVV.

This chain joins TRBV27 and TRBJ2-3, with 12 nucleotides matching TRBD1. This CDR3 has 14 residues. The germline gives CDR1 MNHEY, CDR2 SMNVEV (reference sequence). The J segment lost 8 bases and the V segment lost 5 bases, leaving 5 bases of the junction unmatched. CDR3 sequence reads: CASSLGQGAGTQYF. DNA of the CDR3: TGTGCCAGCAGTCTGGGACAGGGGGCGGGTACGCAGTATTTT.

This clone was seen only a few times. Distinct nucleotide sequences in the sample also encode this CDR3. The chain combines TRBV30 with TRBJ2-7; D perhaps matches TRBD1 (6 bases). This CDR3 is built from 12 residues. Germline CDR1 is GTSNPN and CDR2 is SVGIG (reference sequence). Deletions cut 2 bases from V and 4 bases from J, with 9 bases between. The CDR3 region is CAWSPQGYEQYF. In DNA form, the CDR3 reads TGTGCCTGGAGTCCACAGGGTTACGAGCAGTACTTC.

This clone has only one observation. The chain recombines TRBV28 with TRBJ1-1; 10 nucleotides match TRBD1. The V gene end was trimmed by 2 bases and the J gene end by 1 base; junction bases not matched to a gene: 7. This CDR3 has 17 residues. Germline assignment: CDR1 MDHEN and CDR2 SYDVKM. This CDR3 reads CASSLQLGQGPNTEAFF. CDR3 DNA: TGTGCCAGCAGTTTACAGCTGGGACAGGGGCCGAACACTGAAGCTTTCTTT.

The rearrangement joins TRBV9 to TRBJ2-5; TRBD1 matches 10 bases. J lost 2 bases, V lost 5 bases, and 9 bases had no gene match. Germline-derived CDR1 and CDR2 are SGDLS and YYNGEE. CDR3 length: 16 residues. The CDR3 nucleotides read TGTGCCAGCAGTAGGGGGGGACAGGGGATACAAGAGACCCAGTACTTC. Amino acid sequence: CASSRGGQGIQETQYF.

The V gene is TRBV18, the J gene TRBJ2-7, with D possibly TRBD2 on 6 matching bases. The germline V and J ends were trimmed by 5 bases and 0 bases, with 14 bases remaining between them. This CDR3 has 15 amino acids. Germline CDR1 reads KGHSH; CDR2 reads LQKENI. The chain's CDR3 is CASSSNSGLSYEQYF. DNA for the CDR3: TGTGCCAGCTCAAGTAATAGCGGCCTCTCCTACGAGCAGTACTTC.

The chain links TRBV5-1 to TRBJ2-1; no clear D gene. The germline CDR1 and CDR2 sequences are SGHRS and YFSETQ. The CDR3 is 15 amino acids. V dropped 4 bases and J dropped 3 bases, with 14 bases sitting between them. The CDR3 spells CASSLLAESYNEQFF. The CDR3, as DNA: TGCGCCAGCAGCCTTCTCGCGGAGAGCTACAATGAGCAGTTCTTC.

The chain has TRBV7-6 and TRBJ1-4; TRBD1 is a possible D gene (5 bases). In germline, CDR1 is SGHVS, CDR2 FNYEAQ. The CDR3 runs 15 residues. The V and J ends lost 1 base and 4 bases respectively, with 10 bases between them. CDR3 in amino acids: CASSLGRQFNEKLFF. DNA for the CDR3: TGTGCCAGCAGCTTAGGGCGACAGTTTAATGAAAAACTGTTTTTT.

V is TRBV5-6 and J is TRBJ1-5; D unresolved. Germline assignment: CDR1 SGHDT and CDR2 YYEEEE. The CDR3 loop spans 13 amino acids. Trimming left V 0 bases short and J 6 bases short, with 7 bases between. CDR3 region: CASSLGLSQPQHF. The CDR3 DNA follows: TGTGCCAGCAGCTTGGGATTGAGTCAGCCCCAGCATTTT.

This chain connects TRBV7-9 to TRBJ2-1, with D perhaps matching TRBD2 (5 bases). CDR3 length equals 15 residues. Germline V gene data show CDR1 as SEHNR and CDR2 as FQNEAQ (reference sequence). Trimming pared 4 bases from V and 12 bases from J, leaving 22 bases between. The CDR3 here is CASSSNSGLAAWQFF. CDR3 nucleotides: TGTGCCAGCAGCTCGAACTCCGGACTGGCAGCTTGGCAGTTCTTC.

This clone turned up a few times. The gene calls are TRBV7-2 and TRBJ2-2; tentatively, D is TRBD1 (7 bases). CDR1 and CDR2 from the germline V gene are SGHTA and FQGNSA. The V gene lost 3 bases and the J gene lost 6 bases, with 8 bases spanning the gap. The CDR3 length is 13 residues. CDR3 region: CASSFRGAGELFF. In DNA, the CDR3 is TGTGCCAGCAGCTTCAGGGGGGCCGGGGAGCTGTTTTTT.

J is TRBJ1-1 and V is TRBV13, with D perhaps TRBD1 (5 bases). Germline values: CDR1 PRHDT, CDR2 FYEKMQ (reference sequence). The CDR3 spans 15 residues. Trimming stripped 5 bases from V and 3 bases from J, with 16 bases between. CDR3 residues: CASSPNGGIDTEAFF. CDR3 sequence (DNA): TGTGCCAGCAGCCCCAACGGGGGGATAGACACTGAAGCTTTCTTT.

V and J are TRBV5-4 and TRBJ2-2; 7 positions agree with TRBD2. CDR1 is SGHNT and CDR2 is YYREEE in the germline V gene (reference sequence). V dropped 4 bases and J dropped 5; count of bases not matched to a gene: 14. The CDR3 covers 17 residues. CDR3 amino acids: CASSVGGGSGTTGELFF. For the CDR3, the DNA is TGTGCCAGCAGCGTCGGCGGGGGTAGCGGCACAACCGGGGAGCTGTTTTTT.

The chain uses TRBV7-2 and TRBJ1-2; 8 bases fit TRBD1. The germline CDR1 and CDR2 sequences are SGHTA and FQGNSA. The V segment lost 5 bases and the J segment 5 bases; nucleotides outside the gene matches: 10. This CDR3 is built from 15 residues. This CDR3 is CASSARTGLRYGYTF. The CDR3 DNA sequence: TGTGCCAGCAGCGCTCGGACAGGGTTGAGGTATGGCTACACCTTC.

V and J are TRBV11-3 and TRBJ2-5; possible D gene TRBD1, 7 bases. CDR3 size: 16 residues. Trimming pared 1 base from V and 3 bases from J, leaving 15 bases between. CDR1 is SGHNT, CDR2 YENEEA, per germline. This CDR3 reads CASSLGGGDREETQYF. In DNA, the CDR3 is TGTGCCAGCAGCTTAGGGGGCGGGGACAGAGAAGAGACCCAGTACTTC.

The chain combines TRBV11-2 with TRBJ1-2, with D possibly being TRBD1 (6 bases). Germline CDR1 is SGHAT and CDR2 is FQNNGV. Trimming left V 5 bases short and J 8 bases short, with 18 bases between. This CDR3 region has 14 residues. The CDR3 sequence: CASSPLTGRGGYTF. For the CDR3, the DNA is TGTGCCAGCAGCCCCCTAACAGGGAGAGGGGGCTACACCTTC.

This chain links TRBV5-6 with TRBJ2-1; maybe TRBD1 (6 bases). Germline V gives CDR1 SGHDT, CDR2 YYEEEE. The CDR3 has 13 amino acids. Deletions cut 1 base from V and 7 bases from J, with 9 bases between. CDR3 in DNA: TGTGCCAGCAGCTTGACTAGGGGGAATGAGCAGTTCTTC. Residues: CASSLTRGNEQFF.

This clone was picked up a small number of times. This rearrangement joins TRBV6-1 to TRBJ1-2; D perhaps matches TRBD1 (6 bases). CDR1 and CDR2 from the germline V gene are MNHNS and SASEGT. Trimming removed 8 bases from V and 5 bases from J, with 18 bases in between. The CDR3 sequence is 14 residues long. CDR3 DNA: TGTGCCAGCGGACTGGACAGTGGCCCATATGGCTACACCTTC. This translates into CASGLDSGPYGYTF.

The V and J genes are TRBV18 and TRBJ2-1; TRBD2 matches at 11 bases. The V gene's germline CDR1 is KGHSH and CDR2 LQKENI. V was clipped by 3 bases and J by 4 bases; unmatched bases: 2. The CDR3 runs 15 residues. CDR3 sequence (DNA): TGTGCCAGCTCACCCGGGACTAGCGGTTACAATGAGCAGTTCTTC. Translated, it gives CASSPGTSGYNEQFF.

The V call is TRBV4-2, the J call TRBJ2-7, with 10 bases fitting TRBD1. Germline CDR1 is LGHNA and CDR2 is YNFKEQ. Losses at the gene ends were 2 bases for V and 4 bases for J; bases not matched to a gene: 8. This CDR3 has 16 residues. The CDR3 is CASSQPGRTGGYEQYF. The CDR3 DNA sequence: TGTGCCAGCAGCCAACCCGGCCGGACAGGGGGGTACGAGCAGTACTTC.

This clone was counted a single time. The chain employs TRBV10-2 and TRBJ1-5; D gene unclear. This CDR3 region has 13 residues. Per germline, CDR1 WSHSY and CDR2 SAAADI. V gave up 6 bases and J gave up 0 bases, with 6 bases separating them. For the CDR3, the DNA is TGCGCCAGCAGCACTTATAGCAATCAGCCCCAGCATTTT. Its translation: CASSTYSNQPQHF.

The CDR3 sequence: CASSLVQGQNYGYTF. The CDR3 DNA reads TGTGCCAGCAGCTTGGTACAGGGCCAGAACTATGGCTACACCTTC. The J gene is TRBJ1-2, the V gene TRBV5-4, with a tentative D call TRBD1 (6 bases). Trimming took off 0 bases at V and 2 bases at J, with 11 bases between the two ends. This CDR3 is 15 amino acids long. The germline V gene encodes CDR1 SGHNT and CDR2 YYREEE (reference sequence).

The rearrangement uses TRBV21-1 and TRBJ2-7; the DNA was not compared with TRBD2, the D call given in the table. TRBV21-1 is a pseudogene locus. The CDR3 is 20 residues long. This CDR3 is CASSHLTTSGEVGGSYEQYF. CDR3 nucleotide sequence: TGTGCCAGCAGCCACCTCACTACAAGTGGGGAAGTGGGAGGCTCCTACGAGCAGTACTTC.

This chain links TRBV6-1 with TRBJ2-7, with a tentative D call TRBD1 (5 bases). The CDR3 sequence is 14 residues long. Between the trimmed V and J ends, which lost 4 bases and 0 bases, there was a span of 10 bases. Germline lookup yields CDR1 MNHNS and CDR2 SASEGT. CDR3 coding DNA: TGTGCCAGCAGTGCCCAGGGTGACTCCTACGAGCAGTACTTC. It encodes CASSAQGDSYEQYF.